These 27 T cell receptor beta chains came from one sample sequenced in a study of blood T cell repertoires in COVID-19. Method: immunoSEQ multiplex PCR; TCRdb's copy keeps in-frame clones and lacks some. The profile covers roughly 670,000 clones, with 85% to 90% appearing a single time and roughly 0.25% taken by the ten largest. The specimen was peripheral blood. These receptors all come from a young woman with acute or convalescent COVID-19.

The V and J genes are TRBV4-2 and TRBJ1-3; tentative D call: TRBD1 (5 bases). Trimming took off 5 bases at V and 4 bases at J, with 9 bases between the two ends. The CDR3 runs 13 residues. Germline V CDR1 and CDR2: LGHNA, YNFKEQ. The CDR3 spells CASSSRGGNTIYF. In DNA form, the CDR3 reads TGTGCCAGCAGCTCTCGGGGGGGAAACACCATATATTTT.

The chain joins TRBV15 to TRBJ1-2; 7 bases agree with TRBD1. The CDR3 consists of 13 residues. Germline trimming cut 6 bases from V and 4 bases from J; bases unmatched to any gene: 5. CDR1 LNHNV and CDR2 YYDKDF come from the germline V gene (reference sequence). The CDR3 loop reads CATRAGGAYGYTF. CDR3 DNA sequence: TGTGCCACCAGGGCAGGGGGTGCCTATGGCTACACCTTC.

The V gene is TRBV27, the J gene TRBJ1-2; the D gene is possibly TRBD1 (6 bases). V was clipped by 6 bases and J by 3 bases, with 11 bases between them. CDR1 and CDR2 from the germline V gene are MNHEY and SMNVEV (reference sequence). This CDR3 contains 13 residues. The CDR3 is CASSRDRYYGYTF. CDR3 nucleotide sequence: TGTGCCAGCAGCCGTGACAGGTACTATGGCTACACCTTC.

The chain links TRBV6-2 or TRBV6-3 to TRBJ2-3; D unresolved. Trimming pared 2 bases from V and 0 bases from J, leaving 6 bases between. Germline values: CDR1 MNHEY, CDR2 SVGEGT. This CDR3 contains 14 residues. The CDR3 sequence is CASSYGLSTDTQYF. CDR3 coding DNA: TGTGCCAGCAGTTACGGCCTCAGCACAGATACGCAGTATTTT.

The chain employs TRBV5-1 and TRBJ2-5; 13 bases are a match to TRBD2. CDR3 length: 14 residues. Germline V gives CDR1 SGHRS, CDR2 YFSETQ. J was trimmed by 5 bases and V by 4 bases; bases with no gene match: 2. CDR3 amino acids: CASSPGLAGETQYF. CDR3 nucleotides: TGCGCCAGCAGCCCGGGACTAGCGGGGGAGACCCAGTACTTC.

The rearrangement joins TRBV7-7 to TRBJ2-1; TRBD2 is a possible D gene (6 bases). Germline loops: CDR1 SSHAT, CDR2 FNYEAQ (reference sequence). The CDR3 covers 14 residues. V dropped 5 bases and J dropped 5 bases, with 13 bases sitting between them. CDR3 bases: TGTGCCAGCAGCCCCGGGACTGGGAACAATGAGCAGTTCTTC. Protein: CASSPGTGNNEQFF.

V is TRBV2 and J is TRBJ1-5; 9 nucleotides line up with TRBD1. Germline trimming cut 7 bases from V and 6 bases from J; bases unmatched to any gene: 10. Germline assignment: CDR1 SNHLY and CDR2 FYNNEI. The CDR3 totals 15 residues. This CDR3 reads CASKGLQGAVQPQHF. DNA for the CDR3: TGTGCCAGCAAGGGTTTACAGGGGGCTGTTCAGCCCCAGCATTTT. Variable domain in full (rest from reference TRBV2 and TRBJ1-5): EPEVTQTPSHQVTQMGQEVILRCVPISNHLYFYWYRQILGQKVEFLVSFYNNEISEKSEIFDDQFSVERPDGSNFTLKIRSTKLEDSAMYFCASKGLQGAVQPQHFGDGTRLSIL.

V and J are TRBV12-3 or TRBV12-4 and TRBJ2-7; a weak D match, TRBD2 (6 bases). Trimming shortened V by 5 bases and J by 0 bases, and 8 bases separated the two germline ends. This CDR3 is 13 amino acids long. The chain's CDR3 is CASSPAGSYEQYF. CDR3 DNA: TGTGCCAGCAGTCCAGCGGGCTCCTACGAGCAGTACTTC.

V is TRBV4-3 and J is TRBJ1-3; D unresolved. Germline CDR1 LGHNA, CDR2 YSLEER. The CDR3 is 16 amino acids. Trimming cost V 5 bases and J 0 bases, with 14 bases left between them. For the CDR3, the DNA is TGCGCCAGCAGCGTAGGACTTGCGGGCTCTGGAAACACCATATATTTT. This codes for CASSVGLAGSGNTIYF.

The chain uses TRBV5-6 and TRBJ2-3; D uncertain. CDR1 SGHDT and CDR2 YYEEEE come from the germline V gene. The length of the CDR3 is 15 residues. Trimming left V 0 bases short and J 1 base short, with 9 bases between. CDR3 nucleotides: TGTGCCAGCAGCTTGGAACGTTTAGGCACAGATACGCAGTATTTT. Residues: CASSLERLGTDTQYF. The full variable domain, its missing parts supplied by reference TRBV5-6 and TRBJ2-3, is DAGVTQSPTHLIKTRGQQVTLRCSPKSGHDTVSWYQQALGQGPQFIFQYYEEEERQRGNFPDRFSGHQFPNYSSELNVNALLLGDSALYLCASSLERLGTDTQYFGPGTRLTVL.

The chain recombines TRBV28 with TRBJ2-5; 7 bases map to TRBD1. Per the germline V gene, CDR1 is MDHEN and CDR2 is SYDVKM. Germline trimming cut 3 bases from V and 13 bases from J; bases unmatched to any gene: 17. The CDR3 has 15 residues. The CDR3 bases are TGTGCCAGCAGTTTTTTTGGGACAGACTACCTTGGCTTGTACTTC. It is translated as CASSFFGTDYLGLYF.

The chain combines TRBV3-1 (or the pseudogene TRBV3-2) with TRBJ2-1; D is possibly TRBD2 (6 bases). V dropped 0 bases and J dropped 4 bases, with 19 bases sitting between them. CDR1 is LGHDT, CDR2 YNNKEL, per germline (reference sequence). CDR3 length: 18 residues. The CDR3 nucleotides read TGTGCCAGCAGCCAAGAAGTTTTTGGGGAGGTTTATTACAATGAGCAGTTCTTC. Its translation: CASSQEVFGEVYYNEQFF.

In its sample, this clone was seen a few times. The chain is built from TRBV11-2 and TRBJ1-2; perhaps TRBD1 as D (5 bases). CDR3 length equals 14 residues. The germline V gene has CDR1 SGHAT and CDR2 FQNNGV. V was cut by 6 bases and J by 5 bases, with 16 bases left in between. The CDR3 sequence is CASRSNRGDYGYTF. The CDR3 DNA is TGTGCCAGCAGGTCAAACCGGGGGGATTATGGCTACACCTTC.

The chain is built from TRBV27 and TRBJ1-2, with 10 bases lining up with TRBD1. Germline CDR1 is MNHEY and CDR2 is SMNVEV (reference sequence). J gave up 4 bases and V 8 bases, and 4 bases lay outside the gene matches. The CDR3 length is 13 residues. The CDR3 nucleotides read TGTGCCAGCTCCTGGACAGGGGGCTATGGCTACACCTTC. Its protein product is CASSWTGGYGYTF.

V gene TRBV4-3 combines with J gene TRBJ2-3; 9 nucleotides line up with TRBD2. The junction had 10 bases not matched to a gene; V was cut back by 0 bases and J by 6 bases. This CDR3 contains 17 residues. The germline V gene encodes CDR1 LGHNA and CDR2 YSLEER. The CDR3 nucleotides read TGCGCCAGCAGCCAAGATTATGGAGCGGGGGGCGGGGATACGCAGTATTTT. Residues: CASSQDYGAGGGDTQYF.

The rearrangement links TRBV3-1 (or the pseudogene TRBV3-2) to TRBJ1-2; D possibly corresponds to TRBD1 (5 bases). Between the trimmed V and J ends, which lost 0 bases and 8 bases, there was a span of 13 bases. CDR3 length equals 14 residues. Germline V lookup: CDR1 LGHDT, CDR2 YNNKEL (reference sequence). The CDR3 DNA sequence: TGTGCCAGCAGCCAAGATCTGACAGCTCGGGGCTACACCTTC. This sequence encodes CASSQDLTARGYTF.

The genes are TRBV5-6 and TRBJ1-2; 7 bases align to TRBD1. The CDR3 loop spans 13 amino acids. J gave up 4 bases and V 0 bases, and 0 bases lay outside the gene matches. Germline assignment: CDR1 SGHDT and CDR2 YYEEEE. The CDR3 DNA follows: TGTGCCAGCAGCTTGGGGGACAGCTATGGCTACACCTTC. This gives the protein CASSLGDSYGYTF. Looking up the rest from reference TRBV5-6 and TRBJ1-2 gives the full variable domain: DAGVTQSPTHLIKTRGQQVTLRCSPKSGHDTVSWYQQALGQGPQFIFQYYEEEERQRGNFPDRFSGHQFPNYSSELNVNALLLGDSALYLCASSLGDSYGYTFGSGTRLTVV.

The CDR3 DNA reads TGTGCCAGCAGTTCTAGCGGGACGGATACGCAGTATTTT. It codes for CASSSSGTDTQYF. V gene TRBV12-3 or TRBV12-4 combines with J gene TRBJ2-3, with 9 bases lining up with TRBD2. The V and J ends lost 4 bases and 6 bases, in that order; junction bases with no gene match: 2. The CDR3 length is 13 residues.

The chain joins TRBV6-5 to TRBJ2-7, with a possible D match to TRBD2 (5 bases). The CDR3 totals 13 residues. V shed 6 bases and J shed 2 bases, with 11 bases lying between them. The germline V gene encodes CDR1 MNHEY and CDR2 SVGAGI. The CDR3 is CASSRTVPYEQYF. In nucleotides, the CDR3 is TGTGCCAGCAGCCGGACTGTACCCTACGAGCAGTACTTC.

The chain joins TRBV30 to TRBJ2-7; possibly TRBD2 for D (5 bases). The V gene lost 2 bases and the J gene lost 3 bases, with 14 bases spanning the gap. This CDR3 is 14 amino acids long. The V gene's germline CDR1 is GTSNPN and CDR2 SVGIG (reference sequence). The CDR3 sequence is CAWSRPPAVYEQYF. CDR3 in DNA: TGTGCCTGGAGTAGACCCCCAGCGGTCTACGAGCAGTACTTC.

V and J are TRBV27 and TRBJ1-2; TRBD1 matches at 7 bases. V shed 3 bases and J 6 bases; nucleotides not matched to a gene: 10. Germline CDR1 MNHEY, CDR2 SMNVEV (reference sequence). This CDR3 is built from 15 residues. The CDR3 region is CASSFYRGGADGYTF. The CDR3 DNA is TGTGCCAGCAGTTTTTATCGAGGGGGCGCCGATGGCTACACCTTC.

The V call is TRBV4-3, the J call TRBJ2-1; 12 bases line up with TRBD2. CDR1 and CDR2 from the germline V gene are LGHNA and YSLEER. The CDR3 spans 16 residues. Germline trimming cut 1 base from V and 4 bases from J; bases unmatched to any gene: 2. Here the CDR3 DNA reads TGCGCCAGCAGCCAAGGTACTAGCGGGGGGTACAATGAGCAGTTCTTC. Translation: CASSQGTSGGYNEQFF.

V and J are TRBV7-8 and TRBJ2-7; no clear D gene. The germline CDR1 and CDR2 sequences are SGHVS and FQNEAQ. The CDR3 loop spans 11 amino acids. V was trimmed by 5 bases and J by 7 bases, leaving 9 bases between them. This chain's CDR3 is CASSPNREQYF. In DNA form, the CDR3 reads TGTGCCAGCAGCCCCAATCGGGAGCAGTACTTC.

This chain connects TRBV9 to TRBJ1-3; D is possibly TRBD1 (5 bases). The germline CDR1 and CDR2 sequences are SGDLS and YYNGEE. The V gene lost 3 bases and the J gene lost 0 bases, with 16 bases spanning the gap. This CDR3 contains 17 residues. The CDR3 DNA follows: TGTGCCAGCAGCGAGACGCGACAGTTTAGCTCTGGAAACACCATATATTTT. It specifies CASSETRQFSSGNTIYF.

The rearrangement links TRBV30 to TRBJ1-2; D may be TRBD1 (5 bases). From germline, CDR1 is GTSNPN and CDR2 SVGIG (reference sequence). Trimming removed 0 bases at V and 3 bases at J, with 17 bases between. The CDR3 has 16 amino acids. CDR3 DNA: TGTGCCTGGAGTGTAGTAAAGGGGCCGGCACACTATGGCTACACCTTC. It encodes CAWSVVKGPAHYGYTF.

This clone was observed a few times. The chain recombines TRBV27 with TRBJ1-5; perhaps TRBD1 as D (6 bases). Trimming pared 6 bases from V and 5 bases from J, leaving 14 bases between. Germline V gives CDR1 MNHEY, CDR2 SMNVEV (reference sequence). CDR3 size: 14 residues. This chain's CDR3 is CASSPQGDDQPQHF. CDR3 bases: TGTGCCAGCAGCCCACAGGGAGATGATCAGCCCCAGCATTTT.

The genes are TRBV7-2 and TRBJ2-7; the D gene is possibly TRBD1 (6 bases). This CDR3 has 14 amino acids. Between the trimmed V and J ends, which lost 1 base and 3 bases, there was a span of 10 bases. Germline V CDR1 and CDR2: SGHTA, FQGNSA. The CDR3 here is CASSLGQGIYEQYF. The CDR3 DNA is TGTGCCAGCAGCTTAGGTCAGGGGATCTACGAGCAGTACTTC.